Detailed here is one T cell receptor (beta chain). This record comes from a study of blood T cell repertoires in COVID-19. Overall study: Sites across the United States, Italy and Spain contributed samples from acute and convalescent COVID-19. T cells, B-cell-depleted T cells, or PBMCs supplied cDNA or gDNA.

This CDR3 has 14 amino acids. J lost 16 bases, V lost 3 bases, and 8 bases had no gene match. The V gene's germline CDR1 is MDHEN and CDR2 SYDVKM. In the original analysis: Estimation of nucleated cell counts was performed using reference gene primer amplification. Clones were sequenced by immunoSEQ multiplex PCR, and TCRdb holds only the in-frame ones, with some missing. V and J calls and clone size follow that table, whereas D and trimming were derived from the DNA. This sample has fewer than 150,000 clones; 78% occur once, and the top ten carry 11%. This chain uses TRBV28 with TRBJ2-1, with 14 nucleotides matching TRBD2. Sequenced: peripheral blood. The TCR originated in a man between 60 and 75 years old who had recovered from COVID-19. The CDR3 loop reads CASSFRGLAGGNFF. In DNA form, the CDR3 reads TGTGCCAGCAGTTTCCGTGGACTAGCGGGGGGTAATTTCTTC.